The 24 T cell receptor beta chains presented below share a single source sample, sequenced in a study of liver allograft versus peripheral blood T cells. About the study: In transplanted livers, T cell receptor repertoires were compared with those found in the recipients' peripheral blood.

Each CDR3 protein gets one entry after TCRdb re-called the reads with MiXCR. The sample lists around 8,600 distinct CDR3 sequences, about 20% occurring once. These receptors were taken from a human patient who had a liver transplant. Part of the T cells may come from the graft donor.

With regard to this clonotype: The junction does not match germline at one end; this may be a read error. The rearrangement joins TRBV5-5 to TRBJ2-7, with a weak D call TRBD1 (6 bases). CDR1 is SGHKS, CDR2 YYEKEE, per germline (reference sequence). This CDR3 is 13 amino acids long. The CDR3 loop is CASSLQDSGRLGF. In DNA form, the CDR3 reads TGTGCCAGCAGCTTGCAGGACAGCGGACGGTTGGGCTTC.

This clonotype appeared a few times. V gene TRBV12-3 or TRBV12-4 combines with J gene TRBJ2-3; no firm D call. Trimming cost V 1 base and J 1 base, with 6 bases left between them. The CDR3 is 14 residues long. The CDR3 nucleotides read TGTGCCAGCAGTTTAGGAGCCCGCACAGATACGCAGTATTTT. It codes for CASSLGARTDTQYF.

CDR3 in DNA: TGCAGTGCTAGGGGTAACACTGAAGCTTTCTTT. The encoded protein is CSARGNTEAFF. This chain uses TRBV20-1 with TRBJ1-1, with D uncertain. CDR1 is DFQATT and CDR2 is SNEGSKA in the germline V gene (reference sequence). CDR3 length: 11 amino acids. The ends were cut back, 3 bases at V and 2 bases at J, with 4 bases in the middle.

By proportion, this clonotype is medium-sized. V and J are TRBV24-1 and TRBJ2-1, with no clear D. In germline, CDR1 is KGHDR, CDR2 SFDVKD. This CDR3 is 14 amino acids long. V was trimmed by 1 base and J by 6 bases, leaving 9 bases between them. The CDR3 coding sequence is TGTGCCACCAGTGATTTTAGGGTAAGCAATGAGCAGTTCTTC. This gives the protein CATSDFRVSNEQFF.

This clonotype is medium-sized (0.01 to 0.1%) in the sample. This chain connects TRBV19 to TRBJ2-7; 11 bases fit TRBD1. The CDR3 is 14 amino acids. Germline values: CDR1 LNHDA, CDR2 SQIVND (reference sequence). With 6 bases clipped from V and 6 bases from J, the junction kept 7 bases outside the gene matches. CDR3 region: CASSTGTGGFEQYF. The CDR3 DNA reads TGTGCCAGTAGCACCGGGACAGGGGGATTCGAGCAGTACTTC.

The gene calls are TRBV11-2 and TRBJ1-2; D is unclear. Trimming removed 1 base at V and 6 bases at J, with 21 bases between. The CDR3 is 17 amino acids. CDR1 is SGHAT and CDR2 is FQNNGV in the germline V gene. CDR3 DNA sequence: TGTGCCAGCAGCTTAGGGTTATCACGGCTCCTTTATGATGGCTACACCTTC. It codes for CASSLGLSRLLYDGYTF.

This rearrangement joins TRBV9 to TRBJ1-1; D is undetermined. Per the germline V gene, CDR1 is SGDLS and CDR2 is YYNGEE. CDR3 length equals 14 residues. The V end was cut by 5 bases, the J end by 0 bases, with 11 bases between. Here the CDR3 reads CASSFEGLNTEAFF. CDR3 nucleotides: TGTGCCAGCAGTTTTGAGGGATTGAACACTGAAGCTTTCTTT.

This clonotype turned up a few times. The chain is built from TRBV7-9 and TRBJ1-6; 9 bases are shared with TRBD1. Germline V gene sequence: CDR1 SEHNR, CDR2 FQNEAQ (reference sequence). This CDR3 spans 16 amino acids. The ends lost 5 bases at V and 10 bases at J; junction bases unmatched: 12. The CDR3, as DNA: TGTGCCAGCAGCCGCATTGGGGACAGGGATGGGTCACCCCTCCACTTT. Amino acids: CASSRIGDRDGSPLHF.

By its share, this clonotype is medium-sized. This rearrangement joins TRBV6-2 or TRBV6-3 to TRBJ2-7; D uncertain. This CDR3 is built from 13 residues. V gave up 5 bases and J gave up 1 base, with 9 bases separating them. The germline gives CDR1 MNHEY, CDR2 SVGEGT. CDR3 coding DNA: TGTGCCAGCAGTCTGGACGCTTCCTACGAGCAGTACTTC. This translates into CASSLDASYEQYF.

Within the sample, this clonotype is medium-sized (0.01 to 0.1%). This chain joins TRBV6-2 or TRBV6-3 and TRBJ1-2, with unresolved D. Trimming removed 7 bases at V and 4 bases at J, with 22 bases between. The CDR3 consists of 16 residues. Germline CDR1 MNHEY, CDR2 SVGEGT. In DNA form, the CDR3 reads TGTGCCAGCAACCCCTCGCGCGTGTACAGCATCTATGGCTACACCTTC. Its protein product is CASNPSRVYSIYGYTF.

This clonotype was observed a handful of times. V gene TRBV7-9 combines with J gene TRBJ1-3; D gene uncertain. V was cut by 5 bases and J by 0 bases, with 8 bases left in between. The CDR3 runs to 14 residues. The germline V gene has CDR1 SEHNR and CDR2 FQNEAQ (reference sequence). The CDR3 sequence: CASSGVSSGNTIYF. CDR3 nucleotides: TGTGCCAGCAGCGGGGTTTCCTCTGGAAACACCATATATTTT.

As regards this clonotype: A far larger clone is just one base off, so this is likely a read error. In DNA, the CDR3 is TGTGCCAGCAGTGTAGGACCCGGACGGAACACTGAAACTTTCTTT. Its translation is CASSVGPGRNTETFF. J is TRBJ1-1 and V is TRBV7-3, with D unclear. In germline, CDR1 is SGHTA, CDR2 FQGTGA. The CDR3 is made up of 15 amino acids.

This clonotype was seen repeatedly, ten times or more. This chain uses TRBV6-5 with TRBJ1-5; D may be TRBD1 (5 bases). CDR1 is MNHEY, CDR2 SVGAGI, per germline. V was shortened by 5 bases and J by 2 bases, with 7 bases between the two germline ends. CDR3 length: 13 residues. CDR3 amino acids: CASSPGRNQPQHF. CDR3 nucleotide sequence: TGTGCCAGCAGTCCGGGGCGCAATCAGCCCCAGCATTTT.

The chain couples TRBV7-9 to TRBJ1-2; perhaps TRBD1 as D (6 bases). The CDR3 has 15 residues. Trimming removed 5 bases from V and 1 base from J, with 14 bases in between. In germline, CDR1 is SEHNR, CDR2 FQNEAQ (reference sequence). The CDR3 loop reads CASSLGTGINYGYTF. In nucleotides, the CDR3 is TGTGCCAGCAGCCTAGGAACAGGGATTAACTATGGCTACACCTTC.

This clonotype is categorized as medium-sized (0.01 to 0.1%). The rearrangement links TRBV6-1 to TRBJ1-1, with 8 bases aligning to TRBD1. With V trimmed by 2 bases and J by 4 bases, 6 bases remained unmatched. The CDR3 contains 15 residues. CDR1 and CDR2 (germline): MNHNS, SASEGT. This CDR3 reads CASSEYQGAVTEAFF. DNA of the CDR3: TGTGCCAGCAGTGAATATCAGGGGGCCGTCACTGAAGCTTTCTTT.

V and J are TRBV9 and TRBJ2-7; perhaps D is TRBD1 or TRBD2 (6 bases each). The V end lost 5 bases, the J end lost 1 base, and 10 bases lay between the germline ends. This CDR3 has 13 residues. Looked up from germline, CDR1 is SGDLS and CDR2 is YYNGEE. CDR3 nucleotide sequence: TGTGCCAGCAGTCGGGGGCTTTCCTACGAGCAGTACTTC. Protein sequence: CASSRGLSYEQYF.

Relative to its sample, this clonotype is medium-sized (0.01 to 0.1%). The rearrangement uses TRBV19 and TRBJ1-4; possible D gene TRBD1, 6 bases. Trimming shortened V by 8 bases and J by 5 bases, and 6 bases separated the two germline ends. Germline lookup yields CDR1 LNHDA and CDR2 SQIVND (reference sequence). CDR3 size: 11 residues. CDR3 in DNA: TGTGCCAGTGGACAGAATGAAAAACTGTTTTTT. This codes for CASGQNEKLFF.

This clonotype was counted a few times. DNA for the CDR3: TGTGCCAGCAGTAGAGGGCAGGGCACCGGGGAGCTGTTTTTT. As protein: CASSRGQGTGELFF. This chain links TRBV6-5 with TRBJ2-2; the D call may be TRBD1 or TRBD2 (5 bases each). Trimming took off 5 bases at V and 4 bases at J, with 11 bases between the two ends. The CDR3 contains 14 residues. The germline V gene encodes CDR1 MNHEY and CDR2 SVGAGI.

By share, this clonotype ranks as medium-sized (0.01 to 0.1%). J is TRBJ2-7 and V is TRBV7-9, with 10 bases that match TRBD1. J gave up 4 bases and V 1 base, and 4 bases lay outside the gene matches. In germline, CDR1 is SEHNR, CDR2 FQNEAQ (reference sequence). This CDR3 is built from 15 residues. CDR3 nucleotides: TGTGCCAGCAGCTTAGGGGACAGGGGCCGATACGAGCAGTACTTC. Translation gives CASSLGDRGRYEQYF.

This clonotype is labeled as medium-sized (0.01 to 0.1%). The V and J genes are TRBV6-1 and TRBJ1-1, with TRBD1 identical over 8 bases. V dropped 4 bases and J dropped 3; count of bases not matched to a gene: 13. The CDR3 totals 17 residues. Germline V gene sequence: CDR1 MNHNS, CDR2 SASEGT. CDR3 coding DNA: TGTGCCAGCAGTGCTCTCCGAGACAGGGGAGGTTACACTGAAGCTTTCTTT. This codes for CASSALRDRGGYTEAFF.

This clonotype occurred a few times. The chain links TRBV7-9 to TRBJ2-5; D is possibly TRBD1 (5 bases). The CDR3 totals 18 residues. V gave up 5 bases and J gave up 4 bases, with 26 bases separating them. Germline V gene data show CDR1 as SEHNR and CDR2 as FQNEAQ (reference sequence). The CDR3 region is CASSLKGQLARRGETQYF. DNA for the CDR3: TGTGCCAGCAGCCTAAAGGGCCAATTAGCCCGAAGGGGAGAGACCCAGTACTTC.

This sequence joins TRBV12-3 or TRBV12-4 and TRBJ1-1; no definite D call. V shed 3 bases and J shed 1 base, with 3 bases lying between them. The CDR3 sequence is 12 residues long. For the CDR3, the DNA is TGTGCCAGCAGTTTCTCGAACACTGAAGCTTTCTTT. Protein: CASSFSNTEAFF.

The CDR3 DNA is TGTGCCAGCAGCCCCTTCCGGGGGGCTCTGGCGAACACTGAAGCTTTCTTT. This sequence encodes CASSPFRGALANTEAFF. V usage is TRBV11-1 and J usage is TRBJ1-1; the D gene is possibly TRBD1 (6 bases). The germline CDR1 and CDR2 sequences are SGHAT and FQDESV (reference sequence). The CDR3 contains 17 residues. V lost 5 bases, J lost 1 base, and 20 bases lay in between. Variable domain in full (rest from reference TRBV11-1 and TRBJ1-1): EAEVAQSPRYKITEKSQAVAFWCDPISGHATLYWYRQILGQGPELLVQFQDESVVDDSQLPKDRFSAERLKGVDSTLKIQPAELGDSAMYLCASSPFRGALANTEAFFGQGTRLTVV.

V usage is TRBV15 and J usage is TRBJ2-7; 7 nucleotides agree with TRBD1. The junction had 12 bases not matched to a gene; V was cut back by 8 bases and J by 5 bases. The CDR3 sequence is 14 residues long. Germline assignment: CDR1 LNHNV and CDR2 YYDKDF (reference sequence). CDR3: CATHETGIIDEQYF. In DNA form, the CDR3 reads TGTGCCACCCATGAGACAGGGATAATCGACGAGCAGTACTTC.